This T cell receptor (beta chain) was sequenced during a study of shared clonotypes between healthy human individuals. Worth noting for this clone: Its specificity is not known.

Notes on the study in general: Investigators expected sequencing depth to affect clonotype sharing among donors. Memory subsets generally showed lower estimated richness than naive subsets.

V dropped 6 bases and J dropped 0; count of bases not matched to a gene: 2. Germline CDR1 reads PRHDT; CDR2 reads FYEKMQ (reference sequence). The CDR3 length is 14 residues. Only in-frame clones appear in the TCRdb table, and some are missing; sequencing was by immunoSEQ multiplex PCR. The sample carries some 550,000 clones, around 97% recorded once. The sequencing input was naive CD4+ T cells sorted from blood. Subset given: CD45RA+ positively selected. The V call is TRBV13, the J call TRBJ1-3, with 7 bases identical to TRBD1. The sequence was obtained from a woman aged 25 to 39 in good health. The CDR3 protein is CASRRTGSGNTIYF. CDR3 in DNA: TGTGCCAGCAGGAGGACAGGCTCTGGAAACACCATATATTTT.